This is a list of T cell receptor beta chains from one sample in a study of T cells in Graves' hyperthyroidism and ophthalmopathy. TCRdb recomputed calls from the multiplex PCR reads with MiXCR, one row per CDR3 protein. The sample includes about 350,000 distinct CDR3 sequences, about 15% of them seen just once. The sequenced sample was blood. These receptors were collected from a woman aged 25 to 39 with Graves' hyperthyroidism. Each CDR3 is given without its conserved first and last residue. The size field is filled for only some rows; it gives once, few, many or a size class.

J: TRBJ1-1
size: many
V: TRBV28
CDR3: ASSLLRTFLSEAF

J: TRBJ2-1
size: many
V: TRBV24-1
CDR3: ATHGGDYNEQF

J: TRBJ2-2
size: many
V: TRBV25-1
CDR3: ASSGLAGTGELF

J: TRBJ2-1
size: few
V: TRBV28
CDR3: ASTPSSGNSYNEQF

J: TRBJ2-1
size: many
V: TRBV2
CDR3: ASSEEGGPRNEQF

J: TRBJ1-1
size: NA
V: TRBV30
CDR3: AWTPGSGRAEAF

J: TRBJ2-1
size: many
V: TRBV24-1
CDR3: ATSDPRPGINYNEQF

J: TRBJ2-7
size: many
V: TRBV2
CDR3: ASSERGSNYEQY

J: TRBJ2-5
size: few
V: TRBV4-1
CDR3: ASSHSGGEETQY

J: TRBJ2-2
size: NA
V: TRBV19
CDR3: ATTSAGGELF

J: TRBJ2-1
size: many
V: TRBV20-1
CDR3: SADEEGNEQF

J: TRBJ1-5
size: many
V: TRBV20-1
CDR3: SAVGTGGNRIDQPQH

J: TRBJ1-4
size: many
V: TRBV27
CDR3: ASTRKPGRNEKLF

J: TRBJ2-2
size: NA
V: TRBV19
CDR3: ASSSDWTGELF

J: TRBJ1-1
size: many
V: TRBV7-9
CDR3: ASSLFTEAF

J: TRBJ1-5
size: NA
V: TRBV10-3
CDR3: AIRKSGDNQPQH

J: TRBJ1-3
size: NA
V: TRBV10-2
CDR3: ASRSAAYSGNTIY